One and the same sample provided the 26 T cell receptor beta chains below, sequenced in a study of Ad26.COV2.S vaccination and SARS-CoV-2 variants. The table came from immunoSEQ multiplex PCR; TCRdb's copy has only in-frame clones and leaves some out. The table includes around 170,000 clones, roughly 85% detected once. Material: peripheral blood, obtained after recovery from COVID-19. Receptors were obtained from a human donor who had recovered from COVID-19.

The rearrangement joins TRBV5-1 to TRBJ2-5; no reliable D call. The V gene lost 0 bases and the J gene lost 1 base, with 7 bases spanning the gap. The germline V gene has CDR1 SGHRS and CDR2 YFSETQ. This CDR3 spans 14 amino acids. For the CDR3, the DNA is TGCGCCAGCAGCTTGGAAGGGATCCAAGAGACCCAGTACTTC. It is translated as CASSLEGIQETQYF.

The rearrangement links TRBV28 to TRBJ1-1, with D hard to call. The CDR3 runs 12 residues. Trimming removed 6 bases at V and 4 bases at J, with 9 bases between. Germline CDR1 and CDR2: MDHEN and SYDVKM. DNA for the CDR3: TGTGCCAGCAGCCTAATGGCCACTGAAGCTTTCTTT. As protein: CASSLMATEAFF.

J is TRBJ1-1 and V is TRBV6-5; D is unclear. The CDR3 is made up of 13 amino acids. Per germline, CDR1 MNHEY and CDR2 SVGAGI. V shed 6 bases and J shed 0 bases, with 8 bases lying between them. CDR3 residues: CASSLLLNTEAFF. The CDR3 DNA follows: TGTGCCAGCAGCTTATTGTTGAACACTGAAGCTTTCTTT.

A note on this clone: The same CDR3 is also encoded by other DNA sequences in this sample. This chain connects TRBV9 to TRBJ1-3; D is uncertain. Germline V gene sequence: CDR1 SGDLS, CDR2 YYNGEE. The CDR3 is made up of 14 amino acids. V was cut by 0 bases and J by 0 bases, with 4 bases left in between. The CDR3 is CASSVGFSGNTIYF. CDR3 nucleotides: TGTGCCAGCAGCGTAGGGTTCTCTGGAAACACCATATATTTT.

The chain recombines TRBV18 with TRBJ1-1; D perhaps matches TRBD1 (5 bases). Germline V gene lookup returns CDR1 KGHSH and CDR2 LQKENI. The length of the CDR3 is 13 residues. V lost 10 bases and J lost 0, with 12 bases in between. CDR3 coding DNA: TGTGCCACCACCCGGGGGATGAACACTGAAGCTTTCTTT. It yields the protein CATTRGMNTEAFF.

This rearrangement joins TRBV9 to TRBJ2-3; D is uncertain. CDR3 length equals 13 residues. Germline CDR1 reads SGDLS; CDR2 reads YYNGEE. V dropped 0 bases and J dropped 0 bases, with 2 bases sitting between them. The CDR3 reads CASSVVSTDTQYF. The CDR3 DNA follows: TGTGCCAGCAGCGTAGTTAGCACAGATACGCAGTATTTT.

The CDR3 nucleotides are TGTGCCAGCAGATCACCGGGGACTAGCGTCGACGAGCAGTACTTC. The encoded protein is CASRSPGTSVDEQYF. This rearrangement joins TRBV6-5 to TRBJ2-7; TRBD2 matches 10 bases. The CDR3 spans 15 residues. Germline V gene lookup returns CDR1 MNHEY and CDR2 SVGAGI. With 6 bases clipped from V and 5 bases from J, the junction kept 10 bases outside the gene matches.

The chain joins TRBV7-2 to TRBJ1-5, with a possible D match to TRBD1 (5 bases). CDR3 length equals 14 residues. Germline CDR1 is SGHTA and CDR2 is FQGNSA. The V and J ends lost 2 bases and 4 bases respectively, with 9 bases between them. CDR3 loop: CASSLWGENQPQHF. CDR3 nucleotides: TGTGCCAGCAGCTTATGGGGGGAGAATCAGCCCCAGCATTTT.

V gene TRBV4-1 combines with J gene TRBJ2-1, with TRBD2 identical over 16 bases. Germline trimming cut 1 base from V and 6 bases from J; bases unmatched to any gene: 6. This CDR3 has 18 amino acids. Germline V CDR1 and CDR2: MGHRA, YSYEKL. The CDR3 sequence: CASSQASGTSGRVNEQFF. The CDR3 region has the DNA TGCGCCAGCAGCCAAGCGTCCGGGACTAGCGGGAGGGTCAATGAGCAGTTCTTC.

This rearrangement joins TRBV18 to TRBJ1-6; D gene ambiguous. The V and J ends lost 2 bases and 9 bases respectively, with 8 bases between them. From germline, CDR1 is KGHSH and CDR2 LQKENI. CDR3 length: 13 amino acids. In DNA form, the CDR3 reads TGTGCCAGCTCACCAAGTGTAGTTTCACCCCTCCACTTT. Protein: CASSPSVVSPLHF.

The genes are TRBV5-1 and TRBJ2-7, with TRBD2 matching 14 bases. The CDR3 covers 15 residues. J was trimmed by 3 bases and V by 4 bases; bases with no gene match: 3. Germline V gene sequence: CDR1 SGHRS, CDR2 YFSETQ. The CDR3 here is CASSAGLAGVYEQYF. The CDR3 nucleotides read TGCGCCAGCAGCGCGGGACTAGCGGGAGTCTACGAGCAGTACTTC.

This chain uses TRBV29-1 with TRBJ1-3, with 7 bases lining up with TRBD1. Germline trimming cut 6 bases from V and 3 bases from J; bases unmatched to any gene: 2. The CDR3 extends over 12 amino acids. The germline V gene has CDR1 SQVTM and CDR2 ANQGSEA. In DNA, the CDR3 is TGCAGCGTATGGACAGGTGGAAACACCATATATTTT. This gives the protein CSVWTGGNTIYF. Full variable domain (remainder filled in from reference TRBV29-1 and TRBJ1-3): SAVISQKPSRDICQRGTSLTIQCQVDSQVTMMFWYRQQPGQSLTLIATANQGSEATYESGFVIDKFPISRPNLTFSTLTVSNMSPEDSSIYLCSVWTGGNTIYFGEGSWLTVV.

V usage is TRBV19 and J usage is TRBJ2-6, with 15 bases matching TRBD2. This CDR3 contains 19 residues. Germline-derived CDR1 and CDR2 are LNHDA and SQIVND (reference sequence). V trimming: 4 bases; J trimming: 3 bases; junction bases outside the gene matches: 7. The CDR3 nucleotides are TGTGCCAGTAGTACCCCGGGGACTAGCGGGAGGATTGGGGCCAACGTCCTGACTTTC. This codes for CASSTPGTSGRIGANVLTF.

The chain links TRBV7-7 to TRBJ2-1; D is perhaps TRBD2 (6 bases). Germline V gives CDR1 SSHAT, CDR2 FNYEAQ (reference sequence). Trimming shortened V by 5 bases and J by 5 bases, and 13 bases separated the two germline ends. The CDR3 covers 14 residues. CDR3 sequence (DNA): TGTGCCAGCAGCCCGGGACTGAAAAACAATGAGCAGTTCTTC. It yields the protein CASSPGLKNNEQFF.

The chain uses TRBV3-1 (or the pseudogene TRBV3-2) and TRBJ2-1; 8 bases agree with TRBD2. The CDR3 runs to 15 residues. Germline V gives CDR1 LGHDT, CDR2 YNNKEL (reference sequence). With V trimmed by 4 bases and J by 4 bases, 6 bases remained unmatched. The CDR3: CASSRGGRGYNEQFF. CDR3 nucleotide sequence: TGTGCCAGCAGCCGCGGGGGGCGGGGGTACAATGAGCAGTTCTTC.

This clone is a singleton in its sample. The rearrangement links TRBV27 to TRBJ2-7; D assignment may be TRBD1 or TRBD2 (8 bases each). The CDR3 has 14 amino acids. Trimming shortened V by 6 bases and J by 5 bases, and 17 bases separated the two germline ends. The germline gives CDR1 MNHEY, CDR2 SMNVEV (reference sequence). CDR3 bases: TGTGCCAGCAGATTCGGACAGGGACTAGACGAGCAGTACTTC. Translating it yields CASRFGQGLDEQYF.

The chain has TRBV11-2 and TRBJ2-3, with TRBD2 matching over 8 bases. The CDR3 is 16 residues long. Per germline, CDR1 SGHAT and CDR2 FQNNGV. Germline trimming cut 7 bases from V and 4 bases from J; bases unmatched to any gene: 13. The CDR3 is CASTQLWRGEADTQYF. The CDR3, as DNA: TGTGCCAGCACCCAACTTTGGCGGGGGGAGGCAGATACGCAGTATTTT.

This clone was seen once. J is TRBJ2-7 and V is TRBV28, with D possibly TRBD2 on 7 matching bases. V was cut by 3 bases and J by 5 bases, with 11 bases left in between. CDR1 is MDHEN, CDR2 SYDVKM, per germline. The CDR3 is 13 residues long. CDR3 bases: TGTGCCAGCAGTTTCCGGGGGGCCGACGAGCAGTACTTC. Translating gives CASSFRGADEQYF.

The rearrangement uses TRBV30 and TRBJ1-3; TRBD1 matches at 12 bases. Germline V gene lookup returns CDR1 GTSNPN and CDR2 SVGIG (reference sequence). This CDR3 region has 20 residues. V was pared by 2 bases and J by 4 bases, with 18 bases of the junction left unmatched. The CDR3 DNA reads TGTGCCTGGAGTTCACTTCGGGACAGGGGGCTTAAGCGGGGAGGAAACACCATATATTTT. It codes for CAWSSLRDRGLKRGGNTIYF.

This clone came up a few times. The CDR3 here is CASSPPSGIYEQYF. In DNA form, the CDR3 reads TGTGCCAGCTCACCCCCATCCGGCATCTACGAGCAGTACTTC. J is TRBJ2-7 and V is TRBV18; D is undetermined. This CDR3 comprises 14 residues. CDR1 is KGHSH, CDR2 LQKENI, per germline. The V end lost 3 bases, the J end lost 3 bases, and 12 bases lay between the germline ends. The variable domain in full, with the rest retrieved from reference TRBV18 and TRBJ2-7, is NAGVMQNPRHLVRRRGQEARLRCSPMKGHSHVYWYRQLPEEGLKFMVYLQKENIIDESGMPKERFSAEFPKEGPSILRIQQVVRGDSAAYFCASSPPSGIYEQYFGPGTRLTVT.

The genes are TRBV2 and TRBJ2-2, with 10 bases matching TRBD2. Looked up from germline, CDR1 is SNHLY and CDR2 is FYNNEI. V lost 6 bases to trimming and J lost 2 bases; unmatched junction nucleotides: 3. There are 15 residues in the CDR3. For the CDR3, the DNA is TGTGCCAGCAGCCTAGCGGGGGTAAACACCGGGGAGCTGTTTTTT. It yields the protein CASSLAGVNTGELFF.

Comments on this clone: The sample carries other DNA sequences with the same CDR3. This chain uses TRBV11-3 with TRBJ2-7, with D maybe TRBD2 (6 bases). There are 12 residues in the CDR3. Germline CDR1 reads SGHNT; CDR2 reads YENEEA. The ends were cut back, 11 bases at V and 7 bases at J, with 18 bases in the middle. The CDR3 DNA reads TGTGCCGGAGTGGGGGGTTGGGGGGAGCAGTACTTC. Residues: CAGVGGWGEQYF.

The V gene is TRBV7-9, the J gene TRBJ2-3; 9 nucleotides align to TRBD1. The trim removed 2 bases at V and 6 bases at J, leaving 6 bases unmatched. There are 15 residues in the CDR3. Germline V gene lookup returns CDR1 SEHNR and CDR2 FQNEAQ (reference sequence). CDR3 sequence (DNA): TGTGCCAGCAGCTTAACGACAGGGGGTAAGGATACGCAGTATTTT. Protein product: CASSLTTGGKDTQYF.

The genes are TRBV19 and TRBJ2-7; 8 nucleotides agree with TRBD2. Per germline, CDR1 LNHDA and CDR2 SQIVND (reference sequence). Losses at the gene ends were 4 bases for V and 6 bases for J; bases not matched to a gene: 11. The CDR3 sequence is 15 residues long. The DNA for the CDR3 is TGTGCCAGTAGTACCAAAAGCGGGGGCCTCGGCGAGCAGTACTTC. Encoded protein: CASSTKSGGLGEQYF.

The chain links TRBV27 to TRBJ2-1, with D perhaps given as TRBD1 or TRBD2 (6 bases each). Germline V gene lookup returns CDR1 MNHEY and CDR2 SMNVEV (reference sequence). This CDR3 comprises 16 residues. V was pared by 8 bases and J by 4 bases, with 21 bases between. CDR3 loop: CASSQLRGTEYNEQFF. The CDR3 nucleotides are TGTGCCAGCTCCCAATTGAGGGGGACTGAGTACAATGAGCAGTTCTTC.

V usage is TRBV5-1 and J usage is TRBJ1-3; unclear D gene. CDR1 is SGHRS, CDR2 YFSETQ, per germline. Trimming pared 2 bases from V and 1 base from J, leaving 7 bases between. The CDR3 has 14 amino acids. The DNA of the CDR3 is TGCGCCAGCAGCTTTACGGGGTCTGGAAACACCATATATTTT. The encoded protein is CASSFTGSGNTIYF.